This T cell receptor (beta chain) was sequenced in a study of follicular helper T cells after annual influenza vaccination. Study results and caveats: Each annual vaccination recalled recurring oligoclonal ICOS+CD38+ cTfh clonotypes.

Profiled with immunoSEQ multiplex PCR; TCRdb holds only in-frame clones, not every one. The sample has some 9,000 clones, around nine tenths seen once; the top ten hold roughly 0.47%. This CDR3 has 11 amino acids. Germline loops: CDR1 SQVTM, CDR2 ANQGSEA. V trimming: 7 bases; J trimming: 6 bases; junction bases outside the gene matches: 4. With respect to this clone: Its antigen is currently unknown.

Stated time point: 2015-2016 season, pre-vaccination. This clonotype was sampled from an adult who received the influenza vaccine. The rearrangement joins TRBV29-1 to TRBJ1-1; the match to TRBD1 covers 8 bases. Sequencing used CXCR5+ CD38- circulating T follicular helper cells from blood, obtained on the day of influenza vaccination. The subset denotes: circulating Tfh, non-naive CD4+CXCR5+PD-1+ (ICOS+CD38+ or ICOS-CD38-). The CDR3 DNA is TGCAGCGCAGGACAGGGCCCTGAAGCTTTCTTT. It is translated as CSAGQGPEAFF.